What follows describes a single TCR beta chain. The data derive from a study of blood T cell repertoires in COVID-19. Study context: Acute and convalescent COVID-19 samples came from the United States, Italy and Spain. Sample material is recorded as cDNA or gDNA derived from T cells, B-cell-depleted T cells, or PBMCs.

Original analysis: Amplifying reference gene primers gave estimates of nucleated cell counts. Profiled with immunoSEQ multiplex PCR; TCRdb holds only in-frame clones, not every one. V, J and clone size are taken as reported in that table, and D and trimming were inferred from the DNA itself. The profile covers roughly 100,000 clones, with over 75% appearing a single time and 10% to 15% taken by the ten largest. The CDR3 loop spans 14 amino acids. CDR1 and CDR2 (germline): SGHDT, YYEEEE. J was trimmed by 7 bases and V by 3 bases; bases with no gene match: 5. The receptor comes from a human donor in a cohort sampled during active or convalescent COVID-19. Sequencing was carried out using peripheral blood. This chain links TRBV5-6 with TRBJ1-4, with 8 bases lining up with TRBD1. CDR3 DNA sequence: TGTGCCAGCAGCTCTAACAGGGGGAGTGAAAAACTGTTTTTT. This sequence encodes CASSSNRGSEKLFF.